The clone carrying this TCR beta chain turned up a few times. The data were taken from a study of regulatory T cells in long-lasting Graves disease. TCR beta libraries were built with iRepertoire HTBI primers and Arm-PCR of CDR3 regions. Under the authors' procedure: 60 to 65 TRBV and 13 to 15 TRBJ segments were identified across samples. MiXCR, applied by TCRdb to the multiplex PCR reads, yields one record per CDR3 protein. The V and J calls shown here were made by TCRdb, not taken from the authors' results. Of about 420,000 distinct CDR3 sequences in the sample, about 17% are singletons; the top ten hold 20% to 25%. The CDR3 runs 15 residues. Trimming removed 6 bases from V and 5 bases from J, with 19 bases in between. The germline V gene encodes CDR1 MNHNS and CDR2 SASEGT. Indicated time point: newly diagnosed GD, antithyroid drugs for less than 3 months. PBMC-derived RNA was used for the TCR library.

The data were also submitted as part of a second study, on T cells in Graves' hyperthyroidism and ophthalmopathy. That study adds: Diagnosing involved the use of clinical symptoms, serum thyroxine and TRAb, thyroid ultrasound and orbital computed tomography. The HTBI primer set drove a first-round RT-PCR of the TCR CDR3.

The chain employs TRBV6-1 and TRBJ2-5; D could derive from TRBD1 or TRBD2 (5 bases each). The source of this sequence is a woman aged 18-35 years with Graves disease. The specimen was peripheral blood mononuclear cells (PBMCs), collected at new diagnosis, from a patient treated with antithyroid drugs. CDR3 bases: TGTGCCAGCAGCCAACAAAAGGGACGGTTTGAGACCCAGTACTTC. Residues: CASSQQKGRFETQYF.